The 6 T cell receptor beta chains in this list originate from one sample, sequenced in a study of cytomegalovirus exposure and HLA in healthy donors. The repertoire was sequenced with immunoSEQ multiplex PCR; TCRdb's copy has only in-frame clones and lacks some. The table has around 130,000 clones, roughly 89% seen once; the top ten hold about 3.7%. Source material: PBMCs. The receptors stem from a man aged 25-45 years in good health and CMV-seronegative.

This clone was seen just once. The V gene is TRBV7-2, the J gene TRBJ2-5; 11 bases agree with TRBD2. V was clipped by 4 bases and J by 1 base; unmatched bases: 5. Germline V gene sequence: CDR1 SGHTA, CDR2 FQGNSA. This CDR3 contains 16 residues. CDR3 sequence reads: CASSSMGLAVQETQYF. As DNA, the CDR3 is TGTGCCAGCAGCTCCATGGGACTAGCGGTCCAAGAGACCCAGTACTTC. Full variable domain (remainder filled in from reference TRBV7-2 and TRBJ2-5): GAGVSQSPSNKVTEKGKDVELRCDPISGHTALYWYRQSLGQGLEFLIYFQGNSAPDKSGLPSDRFSAERTGGSVSTLTIQRTQQEDSAVYLCASSSMGLAVQETQYFGPGTRLLVL.

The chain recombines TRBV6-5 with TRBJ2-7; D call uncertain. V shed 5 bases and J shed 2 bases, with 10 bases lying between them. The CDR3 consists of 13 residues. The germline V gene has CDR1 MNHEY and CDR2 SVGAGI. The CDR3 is CASSPPDTYEQYF. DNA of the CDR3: TGTGCCAGCAGTCCACCAGACACCTACGAGCAGTACTTC.

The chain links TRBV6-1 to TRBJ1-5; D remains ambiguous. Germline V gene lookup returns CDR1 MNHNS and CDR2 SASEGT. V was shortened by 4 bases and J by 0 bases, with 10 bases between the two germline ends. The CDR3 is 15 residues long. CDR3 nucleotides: TGTGCCAGCAGTGTCAGAGGGATTAGCAATCAGCCCCAGCATTTT. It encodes CASSVRGISNQPQHF.

In DNA form, the CDR3 reads TGTGCCAGCAGCTTGGAGAGAAGCTCCTACGAGCAGTACTTC. This codes for CASSLERSSYEQYF. The chain uses TRBV7-2 and TRBJ2-7; no firm D call. CDR1 SGHTA and CDR2 FQGNSA come from the germline V gene. V shed 3 bases and J shed 0 bases, with 9 bases lying between them. This CDR3 comprises 14 residues. Full variable domain (remainder filled in from reference TRBV7-2 and TRBJ2-7): GAGVSQSPSNKVTEKGKDVELRCDPISGHTALYWYRQSLGQGLEFLIYFQGNSAPDKSGLPSDRFSAERTGGSVSTLTIQRTQQEDSAVYLCASSLERSSYEQYFGPGTRLTVT.

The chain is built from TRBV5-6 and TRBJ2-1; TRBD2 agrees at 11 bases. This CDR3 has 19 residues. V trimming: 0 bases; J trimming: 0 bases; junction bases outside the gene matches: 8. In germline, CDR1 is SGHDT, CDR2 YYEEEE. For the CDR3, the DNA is TGTGCCAGCAGCTTGGGACTAGCGGGGCGTCCCCGCTCCTACAATGAGCAGTTCTTC. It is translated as CASSLGLAGRPRSYNEQFF.

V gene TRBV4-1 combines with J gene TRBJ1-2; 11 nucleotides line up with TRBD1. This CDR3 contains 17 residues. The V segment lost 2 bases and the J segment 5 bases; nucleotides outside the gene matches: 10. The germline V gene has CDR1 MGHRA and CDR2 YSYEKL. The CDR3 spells CASSQLTPGTGGYGYTF. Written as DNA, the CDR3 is TGCGCCAGCAGCCAATTAACTCCCGGGACAGGGGGATATGGCTACACCTTC.